Shown below are 5 T cell receptor beta chains from a single sample sequenced in a study of blood T cell repertoires in COVID-19. Libraries were prepared by immunoSEQ multiplex PCR; TCRdb keeps only in-frame clonotypes and omits some of them. The profile shows about 140,000 clones, around 80% of them singletons. The specimen sequenced was PBMCs or T cells enriched from blood (not recorded which). All receptors derive from a man in his 70s who had been exposed to COVID-19.

V gene TRBV3-1 (or the pseudogene TRBV3-2) combines with J gene TRBJ1-2; 8 bases line up with TRBD1. Germline CDR1 and CDR2: LGHDT and YNNKEL (reference sequence). V gave up 5 bases and J gave up 7 bases; unmatched junction bases: 9. The CDR3 extends over 14 amino acids. The CDR3 loop is CASSTLATGGGYTF. In DNA, the CDR3 is TGTGCCAGCAGCACTTTAGCCACAGGGGGTGGCTACACCTTC.

This clone was seen just once. The J gene is TRBJ1-3, the V gene TRBV30; D unresolved. The CDR3 runs to 13 residues. V was shortened by 7 bases and J by 9 bases, with 19 bases between the two germline ends. In germline, CDR1 is GTSNPN, CDR2 SVGIG (reference sequence). The CDR3 is CASRLFDEGTIYF. The CDR3 bases are TGTGCCTCCCGCTTATTCGACGAGGGCACCATATATTTT.

This clone has only one observation. The chain employs TRBV28 and TRBJ2-3; D remains ambiguous. V gave up 9 bases and J gave up 5 bases, with 12 bases separating them. The CDR3 contains 12 residues. From germline, CDR1 is MDHEN and CDR2 SYDVKM. Here the CDR3 reads CASLQAGDTQYF. Here the CDR3 DNA reads TGTGCCAGTCTCCAAGCAGGAGATACGCAGTATTTT.

The rearrangement uses TRBV6-6 and TRBJ2-2; TRBD1 aligns across 9 bases. The V segment lost 11 bases and the J segment 4 bases; nucleotides outside the gene matches: 11. The CDR3 runs to 15 residues. Per germline, CDR1 MNHNY and CDR2 SVGAGI (reference sequence). CDR3 protein: CAHSPGTGITGELFF. CDR3 nucleotides: TGTGCCCACTCCCCCGGGACAGGGATCACCGGGGAGCTGTTTTTT.

The chain recombines TRBV2 with TRBJ1-5, with 8 bases identical to TRBD1. There are 14 residues in the CDR3. Germline V CDR1 and CDR2: SNHLY, FYNNEI. V trimming: 5 bases; J trimming: 1 base; junction bases outside the gene matches: 1. CDR3 in DNA: TGTGCCAGCAGTAGACAGGGGAGCAATCAGCCCCAGCATTTT. Encoded protein: CASSRQGSNQPQHF.